What follows are 29 T cell receptor beta chains derived from one specimen sequenced in a study of tumor-infiltrating lymphocytes in primary liver carcinoma. RNA and DNA were co-extracted from approximately 20-30 mg of unsorted bulk tissue. With a constant-region primer, TCR beta cDNA was made from approximately 520 ng of total RNA. Each TCR beta library was derived from three nested multiplex PCR rounds that employed slightly modified ARM-PCR. TRBV1-TRBV30 forward primers paired with a C-beta reverse primer drove the first two PCR rounds, 10 cycles each. Via MiXCR, TCRdb re-called the multiplex PCR reads, giving one row per CDR3 protein. Found here are about 99,000 distinct CDR3 sequences, approximately 68% of them singletons; the top ten hold about 9.2%. The sequencing input was liver tumor tissue from sampling region 5. The subset: tumor region T5, tumor centre. Receptors were obtained from a woman aged 55-75 years with primary liver carcinoma and hepatitis B virus infection.

This clonotype was seen a handful of times. A much larger clone lies a single base off, so this may be a read error. The chain has TRBV7-9 and TRBJ1-2, with 9 bases matching TRBD1. Trimming cost V 5 bases and J 8 bases; bases outside gene matches: 9. CDR3 length: 14 residues. Germline V gene lookup returns CDR1 SEHNR and CDR2 FQNEAQ (reference sequence). This CDR3 is CASSMAQGQGGYTF. CDR3 nucleotide sequence: TGTGCCAGCAGCATGGCCCAGGGACAGGGCGGCTACACCTTC. The full variable domain, rest sourced from reference TRBV7-9 and TRBJ1-2, is DTGVSQNPRHKITKRGQNVTFRCDPISEHNRLYWYRQTLGQGPEFLTYFQNEAQLEKSRLLSDRFSAERPKGSFSTLEIQRTEQGDSAMYLCASSMAQGQGGYTFGSGTRLTVV.

This sequence joins TRBV19 and TRBJ2-7, with 8 bases lining up with TRBD2. Germline CDR1 is LNHDA and CDR2 is SQIVND (reference sequence). J was trimmed by 2 bases and V by 3 bases; bases with no gene match: 3. The CDR3 has 14 residues. CDR3 sequence (DNA): TGTGCCAGTAGTATGGGGACTAGGACCTACGAGCAGTACTTC. It is translated as CASSMGTRTYEQYF. The full variable domain, completed using reference TRBV19 and TRBJ2-7, is DGGITQSPKYLFRKEGQNVTLSCEQNLNHDAMYWYRQDPGQGLRLIYYSQIVNDFQKGDIAEGYSVSREKKESFPLTVTSAQKNPTAFYLCASSMGTRTYEQYFGPGTRLTVT.

Of note for this clonotype: This may be a read error: a much more frequent sequence differs by one nucleotide. The V gene is TRBV11-3, the J gene TRBJ2-1; 9 bases align to TRBD2. Germline V lookup: CDR1 SGHNT, CDR2 YENEEA. This CDR3 is 15 amino acids long. CDR3 nucleotide sequence: TGTGCCAGCAGCTTAGAGACTAGCGGCTACAATGAGCGGTTCTTC. Protein sequence: CASSLETSGYNERFF.

This chain connects TRBV5-1 to TRBJ2-5; D is tentatively TRBD1 or TRBD2 (5 bases each). The germline V gene has CDR1 SGHRS and CDR2 YFSETQ. Trimming left V 4 bases short and J 1 base short, with 11 bases between. CDR3 length equals 14 residues. The CDR3 loop reads CASSPGTVQETQYF. The CDR3 region has the DNA TGCGCCAGCAGCCCCGGGACCGTCCAAGAGACCCAGTACTTC.

This CDR3 reads CASSSPRGETQYF. Written as DNA, the CDR3 is TGTGCCAGCAGTTCACCAAGGGGAGAGACCCAGTACTTC. The chain uses TRBV5-4 and TRBJ2-5; weak D call: TRBD1 (5 bases). Trimming took 5 bases from V and 4 from J, leaving 12 bases between them. The CDR3 extends over 13 amino acids. Germline V CDR1 and CDR2: SGHNT, YYREEE (reference sequence).

A note on this clonotype: A much larger clone lies one base from this, so it may be a read error. The rearrangement uses TRBV6-2 or TRBV6-3 and TRBJ2-1; 13 bases map to TRBD2. Trimming at V came to 5 bases and at J to 9 bases, leaving 7 bases not matched to a gene. CDR1 MNHEY and CDR2 SVGEGT come from the germline V gene. This CDR3 comprises 15 residues. The CDR3 sequence: CASSPTSGRAVEQFF. The CDR3, as DNA: TGTGCCAGCAGTCCAACTAGCGGGAGGGCCGTTGAGCAGTTCTTC.

Details on this clonotype: It may be a read error: a sequence one base away is much more abundant. CDR3 protein: CASSTITGTNEQFF. The DNA of the CDR3 is TGTGCCAGCAGCACGATCACGGGTACCAATGAGCAGTTCTTC. This chain uses TRBV7-8 with TRBJ2-1; no clear D. The CDR3 extends over 14 amino acids. CDR1 is SGHVS and CDR2 is FQNEAQ in the germline V gene. The germline V and J ends were trimmed by 5 bases and 6 bases, with 14 bases remaining between them.

This chain links TRBV11-2 with TRBJ2-3; D tentatively reads TRBD1 or TRBD2 (6 bases each). V dropped 4 bases and J dropped 7 bases, with 21 bases sitting between them. Per the germline V gene, CDR1 is SGHAT and CDR2 is FQNNGV. The CDR3 has 16 amino acids. The CDR3 DNA sequence: TGTGCCAGCAGCTGGGGGAGGCAGGGGACGGCAAATACGCAGTATTTT. This translates into CASSWGRQGTANTQYF.

A remark on this clonotype: The CDR3 does not end in the conserved phenylalanine or tryptophan, so this is likely a read error. The chain employs TRBV9 and TRBJ2-3; unclear D gene. Matching the DNA end better, TRBJ1-5 makes the J call doubtful. The CDR3 has 11 amino acids. Germline values: CDR1 SGDLS, CDR2 YYNGEE. CDR3 nucleotides: TGTGCCAGCAGCGCCACAGATACGCAGCATTCT. Encoded protein: CASSATDTQHS.

Ten or more counts support this clonotype. The gene calls are TRBV5-6 and TRBJ1-2, with 7 bases aligning to TRBD1. The germline CDR1 and CDR2 sequences are SGHDT and YYEEEE. V lost 4 bases, J lost 2 bases, and 2 bases stayed unmatched. This CDR3 region has 13 residues. Written as DNA, the CDR3 is TGTGCCAGCAGCCCACAGGGGAACTATGGCTACACCTTC. Translated, it gives CASSPQGNYGYTF.

The V and J genes are TRBV19 and TRBJ2-2; TRBD1 aligns across 7 bases. The CDR3 is made up of 16 amino acids. The germline CDR1 and CDR2 sequences are LNHDA and SQIVND (reference sequence). J lost 7 bases, V lost 6 bases, and 14 bases had no gene match. CDR3 amino acids: CASSLLQGIRVGELFF. In DNA form, the CDR3 reads TGTGCCAGTAGCCTCCTACAGGGGATACGAGTCGGGGAGCTGTTTTTT.

This clonotype was picked up one time. It is likely a read error, because the conserved phenylalanine at the end of the CDR3 is missing. V and J are TRBV6-6 and TRBJ2-7, with 7 bases fitting TRBD2. CDR1 MNHNY and CDR2 SVGAGI come from the germline V gene (reference sequence). The CDR3 is made up of 15 amino acids. The CDR3 coding sequence is TGTGACAGCAGTTACGGGCGCGGGGGCTCCTACGAGCAGTACTTA. Translation: CDSSYGRGGSYEQYL.

The V and J genes are TRBV11-3 and TRBJ2-7; D may correspond to TRBD1 or TRBD2 (5 bases each). Per germline, CDR1 SGHNT and CDR2 YENEEA. CDR3 length: 14 residues. The CDR3 loop reads CISSPQRGVYEQYF. CDR3 coding DNA: TGTATCAGCAGTCCGCAGAGGGGCGTGTACGAGCAGTACTTC. The full variable domain, its missing parts supplied by reference TRBV11-3 and TRBJ2-7, is EAGVVQSPRYKIIEKKQPVAFWCNPISGHNTLYWYLQNLGQGPELLIRYENEEAVDDSQLPKDRFSAERLKGVDSTLKIQPAELGDSAVYLCISSPQRGVYEQYFGPGTRLTVT.

As concerns this clonotype: The junction departs from germline at one end; a sequencing error may be responsible. This chain uses TRBV11-2 with TRBJ1-2, with 7 bases matching TRBD1. The germline CDR1 and CDR2 sequences are SGHAT and FQNNGV. The CDR3 spans 15 residues. In DNA form, the CDR3 reads TGTGCCAGCAACTTTAGGGAAGGGGGCGGCTATGGCCACACCTTC. Amino acids: CASNFREGGGYGHTF.

To note about this clonotype: At one end the junction does not follow the germline gene, possibly because of a read error. The chain employs TRBV6-1 and TRBJ1-5, with D maybe TRBD1 (6 bases). The CDR3 is 14 residues long. CDR1 is MNHNS, CDR2 SASEGT, per germline. For the CDR3, the DNA is TGTGCCAGTGATGAAAGGCAGGGGTATCAGCTCCAGCATTTT. This encodes CASDERQGYQLQHF.

This clonotype came up once. A much larger clone lies a single base off, so this may be a read error. The J gene is TRBJ2-7, the V gene TRBV20-1; 8 bases are a match to TRBD2. J gave up 6 bases and V 4 bases, and 8 bases lay outside the gene matches. The CDR3 totals 13 residues. The germline gives CDR1 DFQATT, CDR2 SNEGSKA (reference sequence). The CDR3 DNA follows: TGCAGTGCTACAGTAGCGGGGTCAACCGAGCAGTACTTC. Its protein is CSATVAGSTEQYF.

In regard to this clonotype: The CDR3 end shows no conserved phenylalanine or tryptophan, and so a read error is likely. The DNA is omitted, as the CDR3 cannot be located on it reliably, and the CDR3 follows TCRdb's listing. The gene calls are TRBV14 and TRBJ2-7. Counting both end residues, the CDR3 totals 11 amino acids. CDR1 and CDR2 (germline): SGHDN, FVKESK. The CDR3 sequence is CASSQDSDFHL.

Regarding this clonotype: One end of the junction varies from germline; a read error may be responsible. The chain joins TRBV11-1 to TRBJ1-1; D gene uncertain. The CDR3 spans 15 residues. CDR1 SGHAT and CDR2 FQDESV come from the germline V gene (reference sequence). CDR3 nucleotide sequence: TGTGACAGCAGCTTTTTTGGGGTAGCGGACACTGAAGCTTTCTTT. Its translation is CDSSFFGVADTEAFF.

This clonotype was counted only a few times. V is TRBV19 and J is TRBJ1-1; D remains unclear. V was cut by 3 bases and J by 1 base, with 12 bases left in between. This CDR3 is built from 15 residues. The germline V gene has CDR1 LNHDA and CDR2 SQIVND (reference sequence). The CDR3 reads CASSIGSGRNTEAFF. CDR3 DNA sequence: TGTGCCAGTAGTATCGGGAGCGGGAGGAACACTGAAGCTTTCTTT.

Points on this clonotype: Being one base from a much bigger clone, this may be a read error. The chain combines TRBV5-1 with TRBJ1-4; D unresolved. Germline V CDR1 and CDR2: SGHRS, YFSETQ. The CDR3 is made up of 15 amino acids. The CDR3 region is CVSSLGGSSNEKLFF. CDR3 in DNA: TGCGTCAGCAGCTTGGGCGGATCATCAAATGAAAAACTGTTTTTT.

This sequence joins TRBV29-1 and TRBJ1-2; tentatively, D is TRBD1 (6 bases). Germline V lookup: CDR1 SQVTM, CDR2 ANQGSEA. CDR3 length equals 13 residues. CDR3 loop: CRGGDMGPAGYTF. DNA of the CDR3: TGCAGGGGCGGGGACATGGGGCCTGCTGGCTACACCTTC.

This clonotype was observed a handful of times. This chain uses TRBV10-3 with TRBJ2-1; 10 nucleotides agree with TRBD2. The CDR3 spans 15 residues. Germline V gives CDR1 ENHRY, CDR2 SYGVKD. The V segment lost 4 bases and the J segment 8 bases; nucleotides outside the gene matches: 8. The CDR3, as DNA: TGTGCCATCAGTGCCGGGACTAGCGCCCGAGATGAGCAGTTCTTC. Its protein product is CAISAGTSARDEQFF.

This clonotype was found many times. This sequence joins TRBV14 and TRBJ2-3; D is perhaps TRBD2 (6 bases). Trimming removed 4 bases at V and 1 base at J, with 9 bases between. The CDR3 contains 14 residues. Germline V gene lookup returns CDR1 SGHDN and CDR2 FVKESK. CDR3: CASSLSGGTDTQYF. The CDR3 DNA is TGTGCCAGCAGCCTATCGGGGGGCACAGATACGCAGTATTTT.

This clonotype was found many times. This rearrangement joins TRBV29-1 to TRBJ1-1; D is perhaps TRBD1 (6 bases). Germline CDR1 SQVTM, CDR2 ANQGSEA. The CDR3 extends over 13 amino acids. Trimming stripped 6 bases from V and 1 base from J, with 12 bases between. The CDR3 region is CSVRQDGNTEAFF. The CDR3 DNA sequence: TGCAGCGTGCGACAGGACGGGAACACTGAAGCTTTCTTT.

About this clonotype itself: A read error may produce the germline difference seen at one junction end. The chain links TRBV5-1 to TRBJ2-1; 7 bases map to TRBD2. Germline V gene data show CDR1 as SGHRS and CDR2 as YFSETQ. The CDR3 extends over 16 amino acids. The CDR3 DNA sequence: TGCGCCAGCAGATATAGCGGGTATAGCTCCTACAGTGAGCAGTTCTTC. Translating gives CASRYSGYSSYSEQFF.

About this clonotype itself: This may arise from a read error, as a much more abundant clone is one base away. This chain connects TRBV28 to TRBJ2-7; no reliable D call. The CDR3 loop spans 11 amino acids. V shed 8 bases and J shed 5 bases, with 10 bases lying between them. Germline V gene lookup returns CDR1 MDHEN and CDR2 SYDVKM. CDR3 residues: CASGSQNEQYF. As DNA, the CDR3 is TGTGCCAGCGGATCACAAAACGAGCAGTACTTC. Full variable domain (outside the CDR3, taken from reference TRBV28 and TRBJ2-7): DVKVTQSSRYLVKRTGEKVFLECVQDMDHENMFWYRQDPGLGLRLIYFSYDVKMKEKGDIPEGYSVSREKKERFSLILESASTNQTSMYLCASGSQNEQYFGPGTRLTVT.

As regards this clonotype: Germline and junction disagree at one end, which may indicate a read error. The genes are TRBV28 and TRBJ1-5, with TRBD1 identical over 7 bases. The CDR3 is 14 amino acids. Looked up from germline, CDR1 is MDHEN and CDR2 is SYDVKM. CDR3 bases: TGTACCAGCAGCCTCGGACAGGACCGAGGGCCCCATCATTTT. Translated, it gives CTSSLGQDRGPHHF.

The chain employs TRBV28 and TRBJ2-2; D may be TRBD2 (6 bases). The germline V gene encodes CDR1 MDHEN and CDR2 SYDVKM. V shed 5 bases and J shed 2 bases, with 18 bases lying between them. This CDR3 is built from 17 residues. The CDR3 DNA follows: TGTGCCAGCAGTACTCCTAGCGCGACCGCCAACACCGGGGAGCTGTTTTTT. Amino acid sequence: CASSTPSATANTGELFF.

As regards this clonotype: The junction departs from germline at one end; a sequencing error may be responsible. The V gene is TRBV11-3, the J gene TRBJ2-1, with a possible D match to TRBD2 (5 bases). This CDR3 comprises 17 residues. Germline V CDR1 and CDR2: SGHNT, YENEEA. This CDR3 is CDSSSRGARTMGNELFF. As DNA, the CDR3 is TGTGACAGCAGCTCCCGGGGTGCGCGGACCATGGGCAATGAGCTGTTCTTC.